These 14 T cell receptor beta chains originate from one sample sequenced in a study of cytomegalovirus exposure and HLA in healthy donors. PCR employed 60 Vbeta and 13 Jbeta primers. Assay used: immunoSEQ multiplex PCR; TCRdb lists only in-frame clones, some missing. The sample has about 220,000 clones, approximately 88% seen once. The sequenced sample was PBMCs. Every receptor here comes from a boy aged 2 to 10 in good health and CMV-seronegative.

J is TRBJ2-1 and V is TRBV5-1, with TRBD1 matching 11 bases. Germline V gives CDR1 SGHRS, CDR2 YFSETQ. The trim removed 4 bases at V and 6 bases at J, leaving 6 bases unmatched. This CDR3 is built from 15 residues. Here the CDR3 reads CASSPGQGASNEQFF. The DNA of the CDR3 is TGCGCCAGCAGCCCCGGACAGGGGGCGTCCAATGAGCAGTTCTTC.

The rearrangement joins TRBV6-4 to TRBJ2-3; maybe TRBD2 (6 bases). The germline V gene has CDR1 MRHNA and CDR2 SNTAGT. The CDR3 is 14 amino acids. V lost 6 bases, J lost 0 bases, and 10 bases lay in between. The CDR3 region has the DNA TGTGCCAGCAGGCCGGGACTGAGCACAGATACGCAGTATTTT. Protein sequence: CASRPGLSTDTQYF.

This clone was detected a few times. J is TRBJ2-1 and V is TRBV7-8; TRBD2 matches at 7 bases. Germline loops: CDR1 SGHVS, CDR2 FQNEAQ. Trimming took 1 base from V and 2 from J; bases not matched to a gene: 5. The CDR3 is 16 residues long. The CDR3 reads CASSLVRGSPYNEQFF. CDR3 coding DNA: TGTGCCAGCAGCTTAGTTCGCGGGAGTCCCTACAATGAGCAGTTCTTC.

The chain recombines TRBV5-4 with TRBJ1-2; perhaps TRBD1 as D (6 bases). Trimming stripped 6 bases from V and 1 base from J, with 16 bases between. CDR1 is SGHNT, CDR2 YYREEE, per germline (reference sequence). This CDR3 has 15 residues. The CDR3 bases are TGTGCCAGCACTTCGGGAGGACAGCTTAACTATGGCTACACCTTC. Translating it yields CASTSGGQLNYGYTF.

This clone was seen more than once but under ten times. The gene calls are TRBV4-2 and TRBJ2-2; D uncertain. Trimming took off 4 bases at V and 1 base at J, with 4 bases between the two ends. The CDR3 spans 13 residues. Germline-derived CDR1 and CDR2 are LGHNA and YNFKEQ. CDR3 sequence: CASSPWNTGELFF. The CDR3 nucleotides read TGTGCCAGCAGCCCTTGGAACACCGGGGAGCTGTTTTTT.

The CDR3 bases are TGTGCCAGCAGAACCACTCAAGGACTAGCGGACGAGCAGTACTTC. Translated: CASRTTQGLADEQYF. This chain links TRBV2 with TRBJ2-7; TRBD2 matches 10 bases. This CDR3 is 15 amino acids long. Unmatched junction bases numbered 10, after V lost 6 bases and J lost 5 bases. Germline V gene data show CDR1 as SNHLY and CDR2 as FYNNEI. The full variable domain, its missing parts supplied by reference TRBV2 and TRBJ2-7, is EPEVTQTPSHQVTQMGQEVILRCVPISNHLYFYWYRQILGQKVEFLVSFYNNEISEKSEIFDDQFSVERPDGSNFTLKIRSTKLEDSAMYFCASRTTQGLADEQYFGPGTRLTVT.

CDR3: CASTPREGGGYTF. In nucleotides, the CDR3 is TGTGCCAGCACCCCCAGGGAGGGCGGCGGCTACACCTTC. The rearrangement links TRBV6-5 to TRBJ1-2, with D perhaps matching TRBD1 (5 bases). Trimming took off 7 bases at V and 8 bases at J, with 17 bases between the two ends. There are 13 residues in the CDR3. The germline CDR1 and CDR2 sequences are MNHEY and SVGAGI.

The chain joins TRBV30 to TRBJ1-4, with 7 bases identical to TRBD1. V was pared by 3 bases and J by 8 bases, with 3 bases of the junction left unmatched. This CDR3 has 12 residues. Looked up from germline, CDR1 is GTSNPN and CDR2 is SVGIG (reference sequence). This CDR3 reads CAWRQGFEKLFF. The CDR3, as DNA: TGTGCCTGGAGACAGGGGTTCGAAAAACTGTTTTTT.

The chain uses TRBV6-5 and TRBJ2-7; 11 bases are shared with TRBD1. CDR1 is MNHEY, CDR2 SVGAGI, per germline. J gave up 7 bases and V 6 bases, and 8 bases lay outside the gene matches. CDR3 size: 14 residues. In nucleotides, the CDR3 is TGTGCCAGCAGCCCCGGACAGGGGGCGGGGGAGCAGTACTTC. Protein product: CASSPGQGAGEQYF.

This chain connects TRBV4-2 to TRBJ2-1; 15 bases agree with TRBD2. This CDR3 has 17 amino acids. V lost 0 bases to trimming and J lost 7 bases; unmatched junction nucleotides: 4. The germline CDR1 and CDR2 sequences are LGHNA and YNFKEQ. The CDR3 DNA follows: TGTGCCAGCAGCCAAGACCCCGGGACTAGCGGGGGGAATGAGCAGTTCTTC. Translation gives CASSQDPGTSGGNEQFF.

The gene calls are TRBV11-3 and TRBJ2-1, with 12 bases fitting TRBD1. There are 18 residues in the CDR3. Germline V lookup: CDR1 SGHNT, CDR2 YENEEA. Trimming took 5 bases from V and 5 from J; bases not matched to a gene: 13. The CDR3 nucleotides are TGTGCCAGCAGCACCCGTGGGACAGGGGGCGTTAGGCACAATGAGCAGTTCTTC. Protein sequence: CASSTRGTGGVRHNEQFF.

The chain employs TRBV6-4 and TRBJ1-3; 7 bases are a match to TRBD1. This CDR3 comprises 13 residues. From germline, CDR1 is MRHNA and CDR2 SNTAGT. V was pared by 7 bases and J by 8 bases, with 8 bases of the junction left unmatched. The CDR3 loop is CASNDDRADTIYF. The CDR3, as DNA: TGTGCCAGCAACGACGACAGGGCGGACACCATATATTTT.

V and J are TRBV10-1 and TRBJ2-7; D is uncertain. There are 15 residues in the CDR3. V lost 0 bases, J lost 2 bases, and 11 bases lay in between. Germline V gene data show CDR1 as WNHNN and CDR2 as SYGVQD (reference sequence). CDR3 DNA sequence: TGCGCCAGCAGTGAGTCGAAGCCCCGTACCTACGAGCAGTACTTC. The encoded protein is CASSESKPRTYEQYF.

The V call is TRBV5-5, the J call TRBJ1-2; maybe TRBD1 (5 bases). Trimming took 0 bases from V and 1 from J, leaving 7 bases between them. The CDR3 runs to 14 residues. Germline-derived CDR1 and CDR2 are SGHKS and YYEKEE (reference sequence). The CDR3 loop reads CASSLDRINYGYTF. CDR3 nucleotide sequence: TGTGCCAGCAGCTTGGACAGGATTAACTATGGCTACACCTTC.